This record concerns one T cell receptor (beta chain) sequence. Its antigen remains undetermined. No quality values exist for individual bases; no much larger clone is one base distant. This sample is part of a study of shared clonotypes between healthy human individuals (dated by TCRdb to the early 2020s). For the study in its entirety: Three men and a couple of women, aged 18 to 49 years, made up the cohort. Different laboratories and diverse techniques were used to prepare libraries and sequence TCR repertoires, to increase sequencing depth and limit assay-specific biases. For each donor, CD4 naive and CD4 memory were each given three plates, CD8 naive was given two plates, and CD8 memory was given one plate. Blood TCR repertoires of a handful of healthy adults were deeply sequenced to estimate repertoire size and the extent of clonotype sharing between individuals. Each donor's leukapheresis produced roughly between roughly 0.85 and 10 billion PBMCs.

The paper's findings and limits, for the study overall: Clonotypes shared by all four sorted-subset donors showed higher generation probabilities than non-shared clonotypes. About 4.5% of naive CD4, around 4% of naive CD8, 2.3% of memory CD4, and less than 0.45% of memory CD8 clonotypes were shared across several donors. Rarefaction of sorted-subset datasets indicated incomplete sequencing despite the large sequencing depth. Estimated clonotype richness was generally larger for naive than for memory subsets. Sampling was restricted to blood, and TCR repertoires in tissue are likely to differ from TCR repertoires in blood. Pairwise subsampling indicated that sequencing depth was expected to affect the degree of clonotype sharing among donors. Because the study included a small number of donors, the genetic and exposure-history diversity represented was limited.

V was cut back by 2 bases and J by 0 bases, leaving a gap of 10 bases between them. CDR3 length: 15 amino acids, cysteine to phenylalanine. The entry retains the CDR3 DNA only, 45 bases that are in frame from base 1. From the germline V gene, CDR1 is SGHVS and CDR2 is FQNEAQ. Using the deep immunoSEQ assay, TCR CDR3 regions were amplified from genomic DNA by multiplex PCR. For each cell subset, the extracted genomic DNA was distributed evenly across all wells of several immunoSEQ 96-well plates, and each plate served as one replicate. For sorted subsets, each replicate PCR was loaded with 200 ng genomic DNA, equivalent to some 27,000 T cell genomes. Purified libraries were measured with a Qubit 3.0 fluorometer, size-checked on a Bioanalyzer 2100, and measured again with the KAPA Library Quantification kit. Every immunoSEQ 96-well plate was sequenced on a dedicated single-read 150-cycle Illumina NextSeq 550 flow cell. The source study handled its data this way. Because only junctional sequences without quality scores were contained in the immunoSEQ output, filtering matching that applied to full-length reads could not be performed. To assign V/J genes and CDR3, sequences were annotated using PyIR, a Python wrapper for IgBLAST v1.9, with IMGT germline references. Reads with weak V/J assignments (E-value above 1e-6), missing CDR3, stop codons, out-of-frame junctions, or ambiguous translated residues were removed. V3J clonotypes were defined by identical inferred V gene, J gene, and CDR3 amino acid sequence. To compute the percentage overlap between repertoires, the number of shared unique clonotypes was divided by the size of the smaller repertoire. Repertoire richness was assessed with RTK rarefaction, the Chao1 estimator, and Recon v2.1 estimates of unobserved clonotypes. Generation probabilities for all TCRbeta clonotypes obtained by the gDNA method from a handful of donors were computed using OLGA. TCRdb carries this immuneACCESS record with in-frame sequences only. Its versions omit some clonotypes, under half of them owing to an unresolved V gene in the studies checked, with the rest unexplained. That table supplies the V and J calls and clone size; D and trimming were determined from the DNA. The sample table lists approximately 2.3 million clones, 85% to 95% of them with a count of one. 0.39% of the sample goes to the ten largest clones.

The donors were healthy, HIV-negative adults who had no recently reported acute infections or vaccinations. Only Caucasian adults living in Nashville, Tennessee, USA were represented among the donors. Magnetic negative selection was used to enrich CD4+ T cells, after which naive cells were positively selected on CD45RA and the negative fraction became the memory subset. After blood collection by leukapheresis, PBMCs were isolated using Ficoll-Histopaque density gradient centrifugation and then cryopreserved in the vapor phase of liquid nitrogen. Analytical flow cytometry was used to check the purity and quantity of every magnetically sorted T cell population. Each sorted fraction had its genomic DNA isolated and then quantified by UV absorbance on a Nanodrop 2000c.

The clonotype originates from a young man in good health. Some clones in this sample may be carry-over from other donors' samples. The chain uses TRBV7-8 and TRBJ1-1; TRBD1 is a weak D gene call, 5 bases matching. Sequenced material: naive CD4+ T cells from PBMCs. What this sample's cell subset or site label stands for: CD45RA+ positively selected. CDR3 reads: CASSLLGLLNTEAFF. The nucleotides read TGTGCCAGCAGCTTACTGGGACTCTTGAACACTGAAGCTTTCTTT.